The next 30 T cell receptor beta chains were all read from a single sample in a study of blood T cells in healthy people across ages. A second about 6 to 12 cycle PCR used barcoded and J-beta primers. In TCRdb, the 5' RACE reads were re-called with MiXCR into one record per CDR3 protein. The sample contains about 780,000 distinct CDR3 sequences, roughly 46% of which appear only once. Sequenced sample: blood. The receptors stem from a man at least 80 years old in good health.

V is TRBV27 and J is TRBJ2-7, with TRBD2 matching 14 bases. The CDR3 covers 17 residues. V lost 5 bases, J lost 5 bases, and 11 bases stayed unmatched. Germline V gene sequence: CDR1 MNHEY, CDR2 SMNVEV (reference sequence). The CDR3 bases are TGTGCCAGCAGTCTGACTAGCGGGGGGGCCGTTAACCACGAGCAGTACTTC. Protein sequence: CASSLTSGGAVNHEQYF.

This clonotype was picked up many times. The chain couples TRBV20-1 to TRBJ2-7; 8 nucleotides line up with TRBD1. The V segment lost 6 bases and the J segment 3 bases; nucleotides outside the gene matches: 10. CDR1 and CDR2 (germline): DFQATT, SNEGSKA (reference sequence). This CDR3 is built from 14 residues. CDR3 in DNA: TGCAGTGCCTCTTCCGGGACAGGAGACTACGAGCAGTACTTC. Translating gives CSASSGTGDYEQYF.

The chain employs TRBV20-1 and TRBJ2-1; 10 bases map to TRBD2. CDR1 and CDR2 from the germline V gene are DFQATT and SNEGSKA (reference sequence). Trimming cost V 3 bases and J 5 bases; bases outside gene matches: 7. The CDR3 extends over 15 amino acids. Written as DNA, the CDR3 is TGCAGTGCTAGGGAGCGGGAGGGCCCCCACAATGAGCAGTTCTTC. Its translation is CSAREREGPHNEQFF.

The rearrangement uses TRBV5-1 and TRBJ2-1, with D maybe TRBD1 (5 bases). Germline V gene sequence: CDR1 SGHRS, CDR2 YFSETQ. V gave up 4 bases and J gave up 5 bases, with 16 bases separating them. CDR3 size: 15 residues. The CDR3 DNA reads TGCGCCAGCAGCCCTGACAGCACAAGCGACAATGAGCAGTTCTTC. Amino acid sequence: CASSPDSTSDNEQFF.

In this sample, this clonotype turned up many times. CDR3 sequence (DNA): TGTGCCAGCAGCTTAGGTTGGCAGCAAGAGACCCAGTACTTC. Translated: CASSLGWQQETQYF. The chain uses TRBV7-2 and TRBJ2-5; unclear D gene. V was pared by 1 base and J by 2 bases, with 8 bases between. This CDR3 spans 14 amino acids. CDR1 and CDR2 (germline): SGHTA, FQGNSA.

This clonotype has only a few counts. This sequence joins TRBV3-1 and TRBJ2-1, with D unresolved. Germline V lookup: CDR1 LGHDT, CDR2 YNNKEL (reference sequence). CDR3 length equals 11 residues. V dropped 6 bases and J dropped 9 bases, with 9 bases sitting between them. The chain's CDR3 is CASSHMGEQFF. CDR3 coding DNA: TGTGCCAGCAGTCATATGGGTGAGCAGTTCTTC.

This clonotype was seen a handful of times. The chain joins TRBV25-1 to TRBJ2-6; D uncertain. The germline CDR1 and CDR2 sequences are MGHDK and SYGVNS. Trimming shortened V by 4 bases and J by 0 bases, and 7 bases separated the two germline ends. CDR3 size: 15 residues. The CDR3 sequence: CASSASGSGANVLTF. CDR3 coding DNA: TGTGCCAGCAGTGCATCAGGCTCTGGGGCCAACGTCCTGACTTTC. Filled out from reference TRBV25-1 and TRBJ2-6, the complete variable domain reads EADIYQTPRYLVIGTGKKITLECSQTMGHDKMYWYQQDPGMELHLIHYSYGVNSTEKGDLSSESTVSRIRTEHFPLTLESARPSHTSQYLCASSASGSGANVLTFGAGSRLTVL.

The V and J genes are TRBV7-2 and TRBJ2-5; TRBD2 matches at 7 bases. The closer fit of TRBJ2-7 to the DNA end suggests the J call may be wrong. This CDR3 region has 14 residues. The germline CDR1 and CDR2 sequences are SGHTA and FQGNSA. This CDR3 reads CASSLSGGLPEQYF. In DNA, the CDR3 is TGTGCCAGCAGCTTATCGGGGGGACTTCCCGAGCAGTACTTC.

V usage is TRBV20-1 and J usage is TRBJ2-5, with 7 bases fitting TRBD1. Trimming at V came to 0 bases and at J to 4 bases, leaving 5 bases not matched to a gene. CDR3 length: 14 amino acids. Germline CDR1 DFQATT, CDR2 SNEGSKA (reference sequence). The CDR3 here is CSARDLTGRETQYF. CDR3 DNA: TGCAGTGCTAGAGACCTGACAGGGCGAGAGACCCAGTACTTC.

The chain links TRBV7-2 to TRBJ1-5; the D gene is possibly TRBD1 (5 bases). V gave up 4 bases and J gave up 7 bases, with 20 bases separating them. Germline-derived CDR1 and CDR2 are SGHTA and FQGNSA. The CDR3 covers 16 residues. The CDR3 DNA sequence: TGTGCCAGCAGCTCTACCGGGACTTCCGCCGGGCAGCCCCAGCATTTT. Amino acids: CASSSTGTSAGQPQHF.

To note about this clonotype: At one of its ends the junction is not consistent with the germline gene, which may arise from a read error. This chain connects TRBV12-3 or TRBV12-4 to TRBJ2-1, with TRBD2 matching 13 bases. The CDR3 runs to 14 residues. The CDR3 nucleotides read TGTGCCAGCGAAACTAGCGGGGGGGGGAATGGGCAGTTCTTC. This sequence encodes CASETSGGGNGQFF.

The rearrangement links TRBV3-1 to TRBJ2-7, with 7 bases that match TRBD1. Germline CDR1 LGHDT, CDR2 YNNKEL (reference sequence). J gave up 10 bases and V 4 bases, and 4 bases lay outside the gene matches. The CDR3 totals 11 residues. The CDR3 DNA reads as TGTGCCAGCAGCCTGGGACAGCCCCAGTACTTC. Translated: CASSLGQPQYF.

This chain uses TRBV7-9 with TRBJ2-5, with TRBD1 matching 7 bases. Unmatched junction bases numbered 8, after V lost 6 bases and J lost 4 bases. Germline values: CDR1 SEHNR, CDR2 FQNEAQ (reference sequence). This CDR3 comprises 14 residues. The CDR3: CASRDGTARETQYF. In DNA, the CDR3 is TGTGCCAGCAGAGACGGGACAGCAAGAGAGACCCAGTACTTC.

This sequence joins TRBV20-1 and TRBJ2-7; D is uncertain. This CDR3 region has 14 residues. Trimming removed 3 bases at V and 0 bases at J, with 12 bases between. Germline assignment: CDR1 DFQATT and CDR2 SNEGSKA (reference sequence). The CDR3 reads CSASGHGSSYEQYF. The CDR3 DNA reads as TGCAGTGCTAGTGGGCACGGAAGCTCCTACGAGCAGTACTTC.

This clonotype was recorded only once. This sequence joins TRBV20-1 and TRBJ2-3, with 8 bases aligning to TRBD2. The CDR3 extends over 14 amino acids. The germline CDR1 and CDR2 sequences are DFQATT and SNEGSKA (reference sequence). V dropped 6 bases and J dropped 4; count of bases not matched to a gene: 9. Here the CDR3 reads CSASLGGAPDTQYF. The CDR3 nucleotides are TGCAGTGCCAGCCTCGGGGGGGCACCAGATACGCAGTATTTT.

This clonotype has only a few counts. The chain uses TRBV7-9 and TRBJ1-1; a weak D match, TRBD1 (5 bases). The CDR3 is made up of 12 amino acids. CDR1 and CDR2 (germline): SEHNR, FQNEAQ (reference sequence). The V gene lost 5 bases and the J gene lost 6 bases, with 10 bases spanning the gap. The DNA for the CDR3 is TGTGCCAGCAGCCCCCAGGGACCTGAAGCTTTCTTT. Protein: CASSPQGPEAFF.

This clonotype was seen at least ten times. The CDR3 DNA reads TGCAGTGCTGATAGCGACAGGAGAGATACGCAGTATTTT. This codes for CSADSDRRDTQYF. V usage is TRBV20-1 and J usage is TRBJ2-3; D perhaps matches TRBD1 (6 bases). This CDR3 contains 13 residues. Germline CDR1 DFQATT, CDR2 SNEGSKA (reference sequence). V was trimmed by 5 bases and J by 5 bases, leaving 14 bases between them.

This chain uses TRBV5-6 with TRBJ2-7; a weak D match, TRBD1 (5 bases). Trimming removed 4 bases at V and 0 bases at J, with 17 bases between. The CDR3 sequence is 16 residues long. The germline gives CDR1 SGHDT, CDR2 YYEEEE. The CDR3 sequence is CASSLYRQMSSYEQYF. The CDR3 DNA reads as TGTGCCAGCAGCCTATATCGACAGATGAGCTCCTACGAGCAGTACTTC.

The J gene is TRBJ2-1, the V gene TRBV12-3 or TRBV12-4, with 9 positions matching TRBD2. After removal of 6 bases from V and 2 bases from J, the junction contained 8 bases not matched to a gene. The CDR3 is 16 residues long. DNA of the CDR3: TGTGCCAGCAGACGTGGTTCTAGCGGGGCCTACAATGAGCAGTTCTTC. Its translation is CASRRGSSGAYNEQFF.

This clonotype showed up just a few times. CDR3: CATKGIGNNEQFF. CDR3 in DNA: TGTGCCACCAAGGGAATTGGGAACAATGAGCAGTTCTTC. The chain has TRBV24-1 and TRBJ2-1; D remains unclear. The CDR3 is made up of 13 amino acids. The V end lost 8 bases, the J end lost 5 bases, and 12 bases lay between the germline ends. CDR1 KGHDR and CDR2 SFDVKD come from the germline V gene.

V is TRBV5-5 and J is TRBJ2-3, with 13 bases identical to TRBD2. The CDR3 covers 16 residues. With 3 bases clipped from V and 1 base from J, the junction kept 2 bases outside the gene matches. Germline V gives CDR1 SGHKS, CDR2 YYEKEE (reference sequence). The CDR3 spells CASSWGLAGRTDTQYF. As DNA, the CDR3 is TGTGCCAGCAGCTGGGGACTAGCGGGACGCACAGATACGCAGTATTTT.

This clonotype was found a few times. This chain uses TRBV29-1 with TRBJ2-5; a possible D gene is TRBD1 (5 bases). V lost 2 bases and J lost 5, with 9 bases in between. This CDR3 has 12 amino acids. Germline loops: CDR1 SQVTM, CDR2 ANQGSEA. CDR3 sequence (DNA): TGCAGCGTTGAAAGGGGTCGGGAGACCCAGTACTTC. The encoded protein is CSVERGRETQYF.

The chain couples TRBV6-6 to TRBJ2-3; no firm D call. This CDR3 is 12 amino acids long. Trimming removed 5 bases from V and 3 bases from J, with 6 bases in between. Germline assignment: CDR1 MNHNY and CDR2 SVGAGI (reference sequence). CDR3 sequence reads: CASSKETDTQYF. The CDR3 DNA is TGTGCCAGCAGTAAGGAGACAGATACGCAGTATTTT.

About this clonotype itself: At one of its ends the junction is not consistent with the germline gene, which may arise from a read error. The chain is built from TRBV6-1 and TRBJ2-7; TRBD1 aligns across 7 bases. The CDR3 consists of 13 residues. Per the germline V gene, CDR1 is MNHNS and CDR2 is SASEGT. CDR3 sequence reads: CAGSEGQEYEQYF. The CDR3 region has the DNA TGTGCCGGCAGTGAAGGACAGGAATACGAGCAGTACTTC.

This clonotype has more than one count but fewer than ten. One junction end does not reproduce the germline sequence, and a read error may be involved. V gene TRBV10-3 combines with J gene TRBJ2-7, with 12 bases identical to TRBD1. This CDR3 comprises 15 residues. From germline, CDR1 is ENHRY and CDR2 SYGVKD. CDR3 amino acids: CTISTGTGGFYEQYF. The CDR3 bases are TGTACCATCAGTACCGGGACAGGGGGCTTCTACGAGCAGTACTTC.

A note on this clonotype: A read error may produce the germline difference seen at one junction end. This chain connects TRBV7-2 to TRBJ2-7; possible D gene TRBD1, 5 bases. The J call may be faulty, since TRBJ2-5 better matches the DNA end. Germline CDR1 reads SGHTA; CDR2 reads FQGNSA. This CDR3 comprises 15 residues. In DNA, the CDR3 is TGTGCCAGCAGCTTCGAGTCCAGGGCCCAACAGACCCAGTACTTC. Translating gives CASSFESRAQQTQYF.

The chain uses TRBV7-9 and TRBJ1-5; a weak D match, TRBD1 (6 bases). This CDR3 has 14 amino acids. Germline values: CDR1 SEHNR, CDR2 FQNEAQ (reference sequence). With 0 bases removed from V and 5 bases from J, the gap between germline ends came to 8 bases. The CDR3 loop reads CASSLAQGDQPQHF. DNA for the CDR3: TGTGCCAGCAGCTTAGCACAGGGCGATCAGCCCCAGCATTTT.

This clonotype showed up just a few times. This chain links TRBV12-3 or TRBV12-4 with TRBJ1-5; 7 nucleotides line up with TRBD1. V dropped 6 bases and J dropped 3; count of bases not matched to a gene: 5. The CDR3 contains 14 residues. CDR3 loop: CASSLQGTNQPQHF. In nucleotides, the CDR3 is TGTGCCAGCAGCCTACAGGGGACCAATCAGCCCCAGCATTTT.

The CDR3 sequence is CASSATSTGANVLTF. The CDR3 bases are TGCGCCAGCAGCGCCACTTCGACTGGGGCCAACGTCCTGACTTTC. The rearrangement uses TRBV4-3 and TRBJ2-6; D not resolved. The CDR3 is made up of 15 amino acids. Germline V gene lookup returns CDR1 LGHNA and CDR2 YSLEER. Deletions cut 5 bases from V and 2 bases from J, with 10 bases between.

This clonotype was counted once. A much larger clone differs by one base, so this may be a read error. The chain links TRBV12-3 or TRBV12-4 to TRBJ1-5; 8 bases match TRBD1. There are 12 residues in the CDR3. CDR3 amino acids: CATAGGNQPRHF. CDR3 DNA: TGTGCCACCGCAGGGGGCAATCAGCCCCGGCATTTT.